This TCR beta chain was profiled in a study of T cell repertoires in cytomegalovirus infection. Study overall: Based on public TCR beta signatures, there were indications of CMV infection and of a matching HLA type. General observations from the study: What dominated the ex vivo response were HLA-C-restricted CMV-specific TCR beta clonotypes. Summed public TCR beta family frequency identified CMV carriers bearing the relevant HLA.

This clonotype was recorded a few times. The antigen is not known. This CDR3 region has 12 residues. The V end lost 2 bases, the J end lost 4 bases, and 6 bases lay between the germline ends. Per germline, CDR1 DFQATT and CDR2 SNEGSKA (reference sequence). TCRdb redid the calling of the reads with MiXCR, one entry per CDR3 protein. The sample includes about 200,000 distinct CDR3 sequences, 8.5% to 10% of them seen just once. The sequenced material came from PBMCs. The receptor's source is a human donor in good health (CMV status not recorded). Some clones in this sample may be carry-over from other donors' samples. The rearrangement uses TRBV20-1 and TRBJ1-3; D is unresolved. The chain's CDR3 is CSARPGGNTIYF. The CDR3 region has the DNA TGCAGTGCTAGACCCGGGGGAAACACCATATATTTT.